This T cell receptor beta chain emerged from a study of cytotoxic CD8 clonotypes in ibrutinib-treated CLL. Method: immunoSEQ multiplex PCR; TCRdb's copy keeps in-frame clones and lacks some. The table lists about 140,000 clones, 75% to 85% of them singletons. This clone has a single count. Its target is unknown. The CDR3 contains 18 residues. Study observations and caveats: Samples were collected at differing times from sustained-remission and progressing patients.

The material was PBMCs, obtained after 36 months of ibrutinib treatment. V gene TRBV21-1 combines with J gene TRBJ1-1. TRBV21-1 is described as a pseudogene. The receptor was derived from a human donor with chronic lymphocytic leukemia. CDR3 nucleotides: TGTGCCAGCAGCATTATGGTACCCTTAGGGGGGATGAACACTGAAGCTTTCTTT. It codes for CASSIMVPLGGMNTEAFF.